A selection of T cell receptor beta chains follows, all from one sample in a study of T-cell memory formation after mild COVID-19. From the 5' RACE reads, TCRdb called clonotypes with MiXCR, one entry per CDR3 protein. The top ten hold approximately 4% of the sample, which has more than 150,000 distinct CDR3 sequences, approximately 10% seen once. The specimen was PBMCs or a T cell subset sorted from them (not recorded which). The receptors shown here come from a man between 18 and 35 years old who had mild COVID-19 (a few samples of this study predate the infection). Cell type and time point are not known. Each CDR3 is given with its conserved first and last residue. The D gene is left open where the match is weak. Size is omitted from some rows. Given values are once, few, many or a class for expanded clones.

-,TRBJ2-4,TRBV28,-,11,TGTGCCAGCAGGCACGAAAACATTCAGTACTTC,CASRHENIQYF
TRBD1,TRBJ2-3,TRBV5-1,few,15,TGCGCCAGCAGCCTGGGGACAGGAATGCCAGATACGCAGTATTTT,CASSLGTGMPDTQYF
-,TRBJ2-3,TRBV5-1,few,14,TGCGCCAGCAGCTCCTATGAAAAGGGAGATACGCAGTATTTT,CASSSYEKGDTQYF
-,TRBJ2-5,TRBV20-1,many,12,TGCAGTGCGTTTAGGGGAGGAGAGGGCCAGTACTTC,CSAFRGGEGQYF
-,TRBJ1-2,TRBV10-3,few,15,TGTGCCATCAGCCCTCGAGACAGGATTAACTATGGCTACACCTTC,CAISPRDRINYGYTF
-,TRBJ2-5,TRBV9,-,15,TGTGCCAGCAGCCCTCGCGTGGGGGCTCGGGTGACCCAGTACTTC,CASSPRVGARVTQYF
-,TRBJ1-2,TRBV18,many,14,TGTGCCAGCTCACCACCGTTAGGGAACTATGGCTACACCTTC,CASSPPLGNYGYTF
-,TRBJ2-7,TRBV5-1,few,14,TGCGCCAGCAGGGATCTCGGGGGAAGGTACGAGCAGTACTTC,CASRDLGGRYEQYF
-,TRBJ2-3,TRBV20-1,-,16,TGCAGTGCTCCCCACAGGGTGCGATGGGTGATAGATACGCAGTATTTT,CSAPHRVRWVIDTQYF
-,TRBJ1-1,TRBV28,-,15,TGTGCCAGCAGTAGTGGGGGGACACTGAACACTGAAGCTTTCTTT,CASSSGGTLNTEAFF
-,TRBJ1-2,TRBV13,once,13,TGTGCCAGCAGCCCACGGGCAGGGCGGGGCTACACCTTC,CASSPRAGRGYTF
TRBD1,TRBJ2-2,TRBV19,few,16,TGTGCCAGTAGTCACGGACAGGATGCGAACACCGGGGAGCTGTTTTTT,CASSHGQDANTGELFF
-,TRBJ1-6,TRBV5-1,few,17,TGCGCCAGCAGCTTGGATCCCGTGAGCTCCTATAATTCACCCCTCCACTTT,CASSLDPVSSYNSPLHF
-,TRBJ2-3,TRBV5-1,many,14,TGCGCCAGCAGCTTGGAAACGAGCACAGATACGCAGTATTTT,CASSLETSTDTQYF
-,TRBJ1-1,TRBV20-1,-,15,TGCAGTGCGAGGGGGGTGGTGGGGCGGAACACTGAAGCTTTCTTT,CSARGVVGRNTEAFF
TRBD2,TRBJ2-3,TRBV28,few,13,TGTGCCAGCAGTCCCGAGCTAGCGGGGGGGCAGTATTTT,CASSPELAGGQYF
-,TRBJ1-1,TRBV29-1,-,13,TGCAGCGTGAGATGGACAGTGAACACTGAAGCTTTCTTT,CSVRWTVNTEAFF
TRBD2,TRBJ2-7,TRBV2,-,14,TGTGCCAGCCTAGCGGGGGTTGTCTCCTACGAGCAGTACTTC,CASLAGVVSYEQYF
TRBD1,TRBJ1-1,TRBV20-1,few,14,TGCAGTGCTAGAGCGCGTACAGGGGGTACTGAAGCTTTCTTT,CSARARTGGTEAFF
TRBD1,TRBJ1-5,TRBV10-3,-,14,TGTGCCATCGCGGCGGGACAGAGCAATCAGCCCCAGCATTTT,CAIAAGQSNQPQHF
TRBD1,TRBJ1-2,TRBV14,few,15,TGTGCCAGCAGCCAAAATCACGGGACAGGCTATGGCTACACCTTC,CASSQNHGTGYGYTF
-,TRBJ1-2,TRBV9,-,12,TGTGCCAGCAGCGCGACGGACTATGGCTACACCTTC,CASSATDYGYTF
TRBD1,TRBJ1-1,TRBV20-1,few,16,TGCAGTGCTACAGGGACAGGGGGCCGGGGAGGCACTGAAGCTTTCTTT,CSATGTGGRGGTEAFF
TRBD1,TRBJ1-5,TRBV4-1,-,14,TGCGCCAGCAGCGCGGGACAGATCAATCAGCCCCAGCATTTT,CASSAGQINQPQHF
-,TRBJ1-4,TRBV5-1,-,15,TGCGCCAGCAGCGTCGCGTCGGCAACTAATGAAAAACTGTTTTTT,CASSVASATNEKLFF
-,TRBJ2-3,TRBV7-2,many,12,TGTGCCAGCAGCATAGCGACAGATACGCAGTATTTT,CASSIATDTQYF
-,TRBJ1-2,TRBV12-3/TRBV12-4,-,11,TGTGCCAGCAGTTCCTGGAATGGCTACACCTTC,CASSSWNGYTF
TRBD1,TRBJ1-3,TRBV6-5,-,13,TGTGCCAGCAGTTCCGGACAGGGGTACACCATATATTTT,CASSSGQGYTIYF
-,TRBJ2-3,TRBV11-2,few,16,TGTGCCAGCAGCTTAGGCCGGGACACAGGCACAGATACGCAGTATTTT,CASSLGRDTGTDTQYF
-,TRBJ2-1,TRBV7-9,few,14,TGTGCCAGCAGCCCCCCCCAGGGAGGCAATGAGCAGTTCTTC,CASSPPQGGNEQFF
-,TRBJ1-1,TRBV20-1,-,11,TGCTCAACCTCAGGTGACACTGAAGCTTTCTTT,CSTSGDTEAFF
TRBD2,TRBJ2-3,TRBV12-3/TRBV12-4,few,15,TGTGCCAGCAGTTTCCCTAGCGGGGGCACAGATACGCAGTATTTT,CASSFPSGGTDTQYF
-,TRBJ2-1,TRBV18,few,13,TGTGCCAGCTCACCACCTCCCAACAATGAGCAGTTCTTC,CASSPPPNNEQFF